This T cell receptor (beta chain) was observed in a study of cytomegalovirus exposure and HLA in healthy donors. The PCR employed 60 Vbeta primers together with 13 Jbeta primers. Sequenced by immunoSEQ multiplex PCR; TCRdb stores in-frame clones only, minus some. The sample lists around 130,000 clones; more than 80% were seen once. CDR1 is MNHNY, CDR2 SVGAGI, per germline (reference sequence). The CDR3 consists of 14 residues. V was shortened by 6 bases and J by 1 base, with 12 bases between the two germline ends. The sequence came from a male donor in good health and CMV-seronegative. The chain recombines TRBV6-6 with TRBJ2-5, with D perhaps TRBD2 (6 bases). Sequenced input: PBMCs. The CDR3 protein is CASSRGALQETQYF. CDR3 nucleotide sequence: TGTGCCAGCAGCCGCGGGGCCCTCCAAGAGACCCAGTACTTC.